A selection of T cell receptor beta chains follows, all from one sample in a study of cytomegalovirus exposure and HLA in healthy donors. Profiled with immunoSEQ multiplex PCR; TCRdb holds only in-frame clones, not every one. The sample lists around 150,000 clones, roughly 87% seen once, with approximately 6.1% in the top ten. Sequencing was performed on PBMCs. These receptors originate from a man aged 25-45 years in good health and CMV-seropositive. Each CDR3 is given with its conserved first and last residue. The D gene is left open where the match is weak. A row's size may be missing; if present it is once, few, many or a size class.

size: NA; V: TRBV30; length: 13; J: TRBJ1-5; D: NA; CDR3: CAWSDSGNQPQHF; DNA: TGTGCCTGGAGTGATTCAGGGAATCAGCCCCAGCATTTT
size: NA; V: TRBV2; length: 15; J: TRBJ2-2; D: TRBD1; CDR3: CASSLQGARTGELFF; DNA: TGTGCCAGCAGTCTCCAGGGGGCGCGAACCGGGGAGCTGTTTTTT
size: NA; V: TRBV18; length: 13; J: TRBJ1-1; D: NA; CDR3: CASSQGLGTEAFF; DNA: TGTGCCAGCTCACAGGGGTTAGGGACTGAAGCTTTCTTT
size: few; V: TRBV30; length: 13; J: TRBJ1-5; D: NA; CDR3: CAWNFGGTQPQHF; DNA: TGTGCCTGGAATTTCGGGGGAACTCAGCCCCAGCATTTT
size: NA; V: TRBV5-1; length: 16; J: TRBJ2-3; D: TRBD1; CDR3: CASRRDSRSSTDTQYF; DNA: TGCGCCAGTAGACGGGACAGTCGATCTAGCACAGATACGCAGTATTTT
size: NA; V: TRBV19; length: 14; J: TRBJ2-5; D: TRBD2; CDR3: CASSMDAGEETQYF; DNA: TGTGCCAGTAGTATGGATGCGGGAGAAGAGACCCAGTACTTC
size: NA; V: TRBV28; length: 13; J: TRBJ2-5; D: NA; CDR3: CASSLPLGGTQYF; DNA: TGTGCCAGCAGTTTACCTTTGGGGGGGACCCAGTACTTC
size: NA; V: TRBV5-1; length: 16; J: TRBJ2-2; D: TRBD1; CDR3: CASSLEATGSVGELFF; DNA: TGCGCCAGCAGCTTGGAAGCGACAGGGAGCGTCGGGGAGCTGTTTTTT
size: NA; V: TRBV5-1; length: 16; J: TRBJ2-2; D: TRBD1; CDR3: CASSPRTGGGNGELFF; DNA: TGCGCCAGCAGCCCCCGGACAGGGGGCGGTAACGGGGAGCTGTTTTTT
size: few; V: TRBV7-9; length: 11; J: TRBJ2-7; D: NA; CDR3: CASSPDYEQYF; DNA: TGTGCCAGCAGCCCAGACTACGAGCAGTACTTC
size: NA; V: TRBV18; length: 15; J: TRBJ1-5; D: NA; CDR3: CASSPGTQRNQPQHF; DNA: TGTGCCAGCTCACCCGGGACACAGCGCAATCAGCCCCAGCATTTT
size: NA; V: TRBV4-2; length: 14; J: TRBJ1-1; D: TRBD1; CDR3: CASSQEDRDTEAFF; DNA: TGTGCCAGCAGCCAAGAAGACAGGGACACTGAAGCTTTCTTT
size: once; V: TRBV7-8; length: 14; J: TRBJ2-7; D: TRBD1; CDR3: CASSRDRSSYEQYF; DNA: TGTGCCAGCAGCCGGGACAGGTCCTCCTACGAGCAGTACTTC
size: NA; V: TRBV2; length: 14; J: TRBJ1-5; D: TRBD1; CDR3: CASSTDRGNQPQHF; DNA: TGTGCCAGCAGTACCGACAGGGGCAATCAGCCCCAGCATTTT
size: NA; V: TRBV27; length: 16; J: TRBJ2-1; D: TRBD2; CDR3: CASSLFRGSGYNEQFF; DNA: TGTGCCAGCAGTTTATTTCGCGGGAGCGGTTACAATGAGCAGTTCTTC
size: few; V: TRBV7-9; length: 16; J: TRBJ1-4; D: NA; CDR3: CASSLQRTATNEKLFF; DNA: TGTGCCAGCAGTTTACAGAGGACTGCAACTAATGAAAAACTGTTTTTT
size: NA; V: TRBV19; length: 16; J: TRBJ2-1; D: TRBD2; CDR3: CASSILGLAGNNEQFF; DNA: TGTGCCAGTAGTATTCTGGGACTAGCGGGAAACAATGAGCAGTTCTTC
size: NA; V: TRBV5-6; length: 14; J: TRBJ2-1; D: TRBD2; CDR3: CASSLLAGVNEQFF; DNA: TGTGCCAGCAGCTTGTTAGCGGGAGTCAATGAGCAGTTCTTC
size: NA; V: TRBV6-5; length: 15; J: TRBJ2-5; D: NA; CDR3: CASRYTQGNQETQYF; DNA: TGTGCCAGCAGATATACACAGGGAAACCAAGAGACCCAGTACTTC
size: once; V: TRBV6-1; length: 15; J: TRBJ2-7; D: TRBD2; CDR3: CASKPLAGGPYEQYF; DNA: TGTGCCAGCAAGCCACTAGCGGGAGGCCCCTACGAGCAGTACTTC
size: NA; V: TRBV19; length: 13; J: TRBJ2-3; D: TRBD2; CDR3: CASTQLAGDTQYF; DNA: TGTGCCAGTACCCAACTAGCGGGAGATACGCAGTATTTT
size: NA; V: TRBV7-9; length: 13; J: TRBJ2-3; D: NA; CDR3: CASSLQVTDTQYF; DNA: TGTGCCAGCAGCCTACAGGTCACAGATACGCAGTATTTT
size: NA; V: TRBV7-8; length: 16; J: TRBJ1-2; D: NA; CDR3: CASSLLTGKSNYGYTF; DNA: TGTGCCAGCAGCTTACTGACAGGCAAATCTAACTATGGCTACACCTTC
size: NA; V: TRBV30; length: 19; J: TRBJ2-5; D: TRBD2; CDR3: CAWSSTDLWTSGLGETQYF; DNA: TGTGCCTGGAGTTCTACGGACCTATGGACTAGCGGCCTTGGGGAGACCCAGTACTTC
size: NA; V: TRBV28; length: 16; J: TRBJ1-1; D: NA; CDR3: CASSLGFARRGTEAFF; DNA: TGTGCCAGCAGTTTAGGTTTTGCGCGCCGGGGAACTGAAGCTTTCTTT
size: NA; V: TRBV9; length: 15; J: TRBJ2-7; D: TRBD2; CDR3: CASSPRTSGFYEQYF; DNA: TGTGCCAGCAGCCCTCGGACTAGCGGGTTCTACGAGCAGTACTTC
size: NA; V: TRBV5-1; length: 14; J: TRBJ1-2; D: TRBD1; CDR3: CASSPRTGDYGYTF; DNA: TGCGCCAGCAGCCCAAGGACAGGGGACTATGGCTACACCTTC
size: once; V: TRBV30; length: 15; J: TRBJ2-3; D: TRBD1; CDR3: CAWSVPGQGFRAQYF; DNA: TGTGCCTGGAGTGTACCGGGACAGGGTTTTCGTGCGCAGTATTTT
size: once; V: TRBV6-5; length: 16; J: TRBJ2-5; D: TRBD1; CDR3: CASSSGTGGLGETQYF; DNA: TGTGCCAGCAGTTCCGGGACAGGGGGCTTAGGGGAGACCCAGTACTTC
size: once; V: TRBV7-2; length: 15; J: TRBJ1-2; D: TRBD1; CDR3: CASSLEGTGSYGYTF; DNA: TGTGCCAGCAGCTTAGAAGGGACAGGGTCCTATGGCTACACCTTC
size: NA; V: TRBV7-2; length: 17; J: TRBJ2-1; D: TRBD1; CDR3: CASSRLTGETTHNEQFF; DNA: TGTGCCAGCAGCCGCCTGACAGGGGAAACCACCCACAATGAGCAGTTCTTC
size: NA; V: TRBV19; length: 17; J: TRBJ1-3; D: NA; CDR3: CASSIASAALSGNTIYF; DNA: TGTGCCAGTAGTATCGCCTCCGCGGCGCTCTCTGGAAACACCATATATTTT
size: NA; V: TRBV2; length: 15; J: TRBJ2-1; D: NA; CDR3: CASKAVRSSYNEQFF; DNA: TGTGCCAGCAAGGCCGTACGGAGCTCCTACAATGAGCAGTTCTTC
size: NA; V: TRBV7-9; length: 15; J: TRBJ1-4; D: NA; CDR3: CASSLTGTTNEKLFF; DNA: TGTGCCAGCAGCTTAACCGGGACAACTAATGAAAAACTGTTTTTT
size: NA; V: TRBV4-3; length: 19; J: TRBJ2-6; D: NA; CDR3: CASSQDLSQGFSGANVLTF; DNA: TGCGCCAGCAGCCAAGATCTAAGCCAGGGTTTCTCTGGGGCCAACGTCCTGACTTTC
size: NA; V: TRBV19; length: 16; J: TRBJ2-5; D: TRBD2; CDR3: CASSRSTSGSSGTQYF; DNA: TGTGCCAGTAGTAGATCTACTAGCGGGAGCAGTGGGACCCAGTACTTC
size: once; V: TRBV19; length: 12; J: TRBJ1-2; D: TRBD1; CDR3: CASRQGALGYTF; DNA: TGTGCCAGTAGACAGGGGGCCCTTGGCTACACCTTC
size: NA; V: TRBV29-1; length: 15; J: TRBJ2-1; D: NA; CDR3: CSVRGGGGAYNEQFF; DNA: TGCAGCGTCCGAGGGGGGGGAGGGGCCTACAATGAGCAGTTCTTC
size: NA; V: TRBV18; length: 14; J: TRBJ1-2; D: NA; CDR3: CASSPTWGDYGYTF; DNA: TGTGCCAGCTCACCGACCTGGGGGGACTATGGCTACACCTTC
size: NA; V: TRBV9; length: 15; J: TRBJ2-5; D: NA; CDR3: CASSVASGSQETQYF; DNA: TGTGCCAGCAGCGTAGCAAGCGGTTCGCAAGAGACCCAGTACTTC
size: NA; V: TRBV30; length: 14; J: TRBJ2-3; D: TRBD2; CDR3: CARGAGGFTDTQYF; DNA: TGTGCCCGGGGTGCGGGGGGTTTCACAGATACGCAGTATTTT
size: NA; V: TRBV27; length: 17; J: TRBJ1-5; D: NA; CDR3: CASSLSPYRVADQPQHF; DNA: TGTGCCAGCAGTTTATCGCCCTACAGGGTTGCCGATCAGCCCCAGCATTTT
size: NA; V: TRBV10-2; length: 13; J: TRBJ2-7; D: NA; CDR3: CASSESAGYEQYF; DNA: TGCGCCAGCAGTGAGTCAGCAGGGTACGAGCAGTACTTC
size: few; V: TRBV12-5; length: 15; J: TRBJ2-2; D: NA; CDR3: CASGLVRQSTGELFF; DNA: TGTGCTAGTGGTTTGGTACGACAAAGCACCGGGGAGCTGTTTTTT
size: NA; V: TRBV7-2; length: 16; J: TRBJ1-6; D: TRBD1; CDR3: CASSLAGTANNSPLHF; DNA: TGTGCCAGCAGCTTGGCCGGGACAGCCAATAATTCACCCCTCCACTTT
size: NA; V: TRBV11-2; length: 14; J: TRBJ2-7; D: TRBD2; CDR3: CASSLVGGAHEQYF; DNA: TGTGCCAGCAGCTTAGTCGGGGGGGCCCACGAGCAGTACTTC
size: NA; V: TRBV7-6; length: 15; J: TRBJ1-6; D: TRBD1; CDR3: CASSTRQGANSPLHF; DNA: TGTGCCAGCAGCACGCGACAGGGAGCGAATTCACCCCTCCACTTT
size: NA; V: TRBV28; length: 15; J: TRBJ1-5; D: NA; CDR3: CASSFQGKGNQPQHF; DNA: TGTGCCAGCAGTTTTCAGGGGAAGGGCAATCAGCCCCAGCATTTT
size: once; V: TRBV11-2; length: 17; J: TRBJ2-1; D: NA; CDR3: CASSLVAPINSYNEQFF; DNA: TGTGCCAGCAGCTTAGTAGCGCCCATAAATTCCTACAATGAGCAGTTCTTC
size: NA; V: TRBV28; length: 14; J: TRBJ2-1; D: NA; CDR3: CASSLGGPTNEQFF; DNA: TGTGCCAGCAGTTTGGGGGGTCCGACCAATGAGCAGTTCTTC
size: NA; V: TRBV9; length: 15; J: TRBJ1-5; D: TRBD1; CDR3: CASSGGQNNNQPQHF; DNA: TGTGCCAGCAGCGGGGGACAGAATAACAATCAGCCCCAGCATTTT
size: few; V: TRBV4-3; length: 15; J: TRBJ2-2; D: NA; CDR3: CASSQETGWNGELFF; DNA: TGCGCCAGCAGCCAAGAAACAGGGTGGAACGGGGAGCTGTTTTTT